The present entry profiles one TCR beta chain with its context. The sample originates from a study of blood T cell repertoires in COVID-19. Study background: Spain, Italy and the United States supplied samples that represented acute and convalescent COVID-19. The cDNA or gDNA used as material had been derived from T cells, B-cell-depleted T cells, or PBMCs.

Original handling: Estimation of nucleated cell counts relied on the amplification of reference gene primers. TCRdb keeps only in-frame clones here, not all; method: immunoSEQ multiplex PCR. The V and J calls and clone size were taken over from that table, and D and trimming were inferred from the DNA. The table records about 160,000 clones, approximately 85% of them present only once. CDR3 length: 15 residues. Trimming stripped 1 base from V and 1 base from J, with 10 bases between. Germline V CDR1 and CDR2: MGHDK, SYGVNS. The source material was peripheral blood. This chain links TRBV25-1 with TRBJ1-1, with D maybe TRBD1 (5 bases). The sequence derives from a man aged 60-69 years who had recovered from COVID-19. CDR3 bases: TGTGCCAGCAGTGAATGGGGGGAGGCGAACACTGAAGCTTTCTTT. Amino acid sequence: CASSEWGEANTEAFF.